What follows are 26 T cell receptor beta chains derived from one specimen sequenced in a study of T-cell memory formation after mild COVID-19. Using its own MiXCR run on the 5' RACE reads, TCRdb lists one record per CDR3 protein. The table shows around 340,000 distinct CDR3 sequences, with roughly 21% occurring only once. The sample was PBMCs or a T cell subset sorted from them (not recorded which). These receptors all stem from an adult woman who had mild COVID-19 (a few samples of this study predate the infection). Cell type and time point are not known.

In this sample, this clonotype turned up many times. The chain combines TRBV5-1 with TRBJ2-7, with D perhaps TRBD1 (5 bases). Per the germline V gene, CDR1 is SGHRS and CDR2 is YFSETQ. The germline V and J ends were trimmed by 0 bases and 5 bases, with 12 bases remaining between them. This CDR3 region has 14 residues. CDR3 loop: CASSLGQGGDEQYF. CDR3 bases: TGCGCCAGCAGCTTGGGGCAGGGCGGCGACGAGCAGTACTTC.

This chain uses TRBV6-5 with TRBJ1-2; 9 bases are shared with TRBD1. V lost 3 bases and J lost 6; bases outside the gene matches: 5. Per the germline V gene, CDR1 is MNHEY and CDR2 is SVGAGI. This CDR3 contains 14 residues. CDR3 DNA sequence: TGTGCCAGCAGTTATGGGCGGACAGGGGATGGCTACACCTTC. Translating gives CASSYGRTGDGYTF.

This clonotype was seen more than once but under ten times. The chain is built from TRBV15 and TRBJ2-1; the D call may be TRBD1 or TRBD2 (7 bases each). The ends were cut back, 4 bases at V and 4 bases at J, with 14 bases in the middle. Germline assignment: CDR1 LNHNV and CDR2 YYDKDF (reference sequence). The CDR3 spans 15 residues. CDR3 DNA: TGTGCCACCAGCACAGAGCAGGGGGGGTACAATGAGCAGTTCTTC. Its protein product is CATSTEQGGYNEQFF. Based on the CDR3 plus reference TRBV15 and TRBJ2-1, the full variable domain is DAMVIQNPRYQVTQFGKPVTLSCSQTLNHNVMYWYQQKSSQAPKLLFHYYDKDFNNEADTPDNFQSRRPNTSFCFLDIRSPGLGDTAMYLCATSTEQGGYNEQFFGPGTRLTVL.

V usage is TRBV5-4 and J usage is TRBJ1-3; a possible D gene is TRBD1 (5 bases). Germline lookup yields CDR1 SGHNT and CDR2 YYREEE (reference sequence). The ends were cut back, 4 bases at V and 0 bases at J, with 14 bases in the middle. The CDR3 loop spans 16 amino acids. The DNA of the CDR3 is TGTGCCAGCAGCCTGATGGACATGAGCTCTGGAAACACCATATATTTT. It translates to CASSLMDMSSGNTIYF. The full variable domain, in which reference TRBV5-4 and TRBJ1-3 provide the parts outside the CDR3, is ETGVTQSPTHLIKTRGQQVTLRCSSQSGHNTVSWYQQALGQGPQFIFQYYREEENGRGNFPPRFSGLQFPNYSSELNVNALELDDSALYLCASSLMDMSSGNTIYFGEGSWLTVV.

This chain uses TRBV6-4 with TRBJ2-3; 13 nucleotides agree with TRBD2. CDR1 is MRHNA, CDR2 SNTAGT, per germline. CDR3 length: 15 amino acids. With 2 bases clipped from V and 4 bases from J, the junction kept 0 bases outside the gene matches. CDR3 in DNA: TGTGCCAGCAGTGACACTAGCGGGGGGGCAGATACGCAGTATTTT. Its protein product is CASSDTSGGADTQYF.

This clonotype turned up a few times. Here the CDR3 reads CSARGTPLNVGELFF. The CDR3 DNA sequence: TGCAGTGCTAGAGGGACACCGCTTAACGTCGGGGAGCTGTTTTTT. The V call is TRBV20-1, the J call TRBJ2-2, with TRBD1 as a possible D gene (5 bases). Germline V gene data show CDR1 as DFQATT and CDR2 as SNEGSKA (reference sequence). There are 15 residues in the CDR3. V gave up 1 base and J gave up 7 bases, with 16 bases separating them.

The chain has TRBV2 and TRBJ2-5; 9 bases are shared with TRBD2. V dropped 6 bases and J dropped 1; count of bases not matched to a gene: 9. CDR1 and CDR2 (germline): SNHLY, FYNNEI. This CDR3 region has 16 residues. The CDR3 nucleotides read TGTGCCAGCAGATTAATTAGCGGGAGTTTCCAAGAGACCCAGTACTTC. Translation gives CASRLISGSFQETQYF.

This clonotype showed up just a few times. The CDR3 here is CASSWVAGRTGELFF. As DNA, the CDR3 is TGCGCCAGCAGCTGGGTAGCGGGACGGACCGGGGAGCTGTTTTTT. The chain is built from TRBV5-1 and TRBJ2-2; 8 nucleotides line up with TRBD2. This CDR3 has 15 residues. Germline lookup yields CDR1 SGHRS and CDR2 YFSETQ. V lost 3 bases and J lost 5; bases outside the gene matches: 6.

A few counts support this clonotype. The chain joins TRBV18 to TRBJ2-3; either TRBD1 or TRBD2 may supply D (5 bases each). Germline CDR1 is KGHSH and CDR2 is LQKENI. There are 15 residues in the CDR3. Deletions cut 4 bases from V and 4 bases from J, with 15 bases between. Here the CDR3 DNA reads TGTGCCAGCTCACGTCCGGGACCGCAGGCAGATACGCAGTATTTT. Its translation: CASSRPGPQADTQYF.

The chain links TRBV5-6 to TRBJ1-1, with unresolved D. The V and J ends lost 0 bases and 7 bases respectively, with 16 bases between them. CDR1 is SGHDT, CDR2 YYEEEE, per germline. The length of the CDR3 is 15 residues. The CDR3 bases are TGTGCCAGCAGCTTGGCCGGGGTGCTCGTGGTTGAAGCTTTCTTT. Protein: CASSLAGVLVVEAFF.

The chain carries TRBV3-1 and TRBJ2-1; possible D gene TRBD2, 6 bases. V lost 5 bases to trimming and J lost 5 bases, with 13 bases between them. Germline V gene sequence: CDR1 LGHDT, CDR2 YNNKEL (reference sequence). This CDR3 has 14 amino acids. The CDR3 loop reads CASSSRWGDNEQFF. In DNA form, the CDR3 reads TGTGCCAGCAGCAGCCGATGGGGGGACAATGAGCAGTTCTTC.

This clonotype was counted a few times. V is TRBV7-9 and J is TRBJ2-3; D gene ambiguous. The CDR3 extends over 13 amino acids. Germline-derived CDR1 and CDR2 are SEHNR and FQNEAQ (reference sequence). V lost 2 bases and J 4 bases, leaving 7 bases between the germline ends. CDR3 loop: CASSLRGADTQYF. The DNA for the CDR3 is TGTGCCAGCAGCTTAAGAGGTGCAGATACGCAGTATTTT. Looking up the rest from reference TRBV7-9 and TRBJ2-3 gives the full variable domain: DTGVSQNPRHKITKRGQNVTFRCDPISEHNRLYWYRQTLGQGPEFLTYFQNEAQLEKSRLLSDRFSAERPKGSFSTLEIQRTEQGDSAMYLCASSLRGADTQYFGPGTRLTVL.

This clonotype was detected a few times. This chain joins TRBV20-1 and TRBJ2-2; 12 bases match TRBD1. V was pared by 5 bases and J by 2 bases, with 3 bases of the junction left unmatched. There are 15 residues in the CDR3. Germline CDR1 DFQATT, CDR2 SNEGSKA (reference sequence). Here the CDR3 DNA reads TGCAGTGCTGGGACAGGGGGCCCAAACACCGGGGAGCTGTTTTTT. This codes for CSAGTGGPNTGELFF.

This chain connects TRBV4-1 to TRBJ1-2; D gene ambiguous. The CDR3 sequence is 15 residues long. Germline lookup yields CDR1 MGHRA and CDR2 YSYEKL. The V and J ends lost 4 bases and 7 bases respectively, with 19 bases between them. The CDR3 sequence: CASSPGAPGFVGYTF. The CDR3 bases are TGCGCCAGCAGCCCCGGAGCACCCGGCTTCGTTGGCTACACCTTC.

Only a few counts were recorded for this clonotype. V gene TRBV7-9 combines with J gene TRBJ2-5; D possibly uses TRBD1 or TRBD2 (5 bases each). Trimming pared 2 bases from V and 5 bases from J, leaving 15 bases between. CDR1 and CDR2 from the germline V gene are SEHNR and FQNEAQ (reference sequence). This CDR3 has 15 residues. CDR3 DNA sequence: TGTGCCAGCAGCTTATCGGGGCACCACGGGGAGACCCAGTACTTC. It yields the protein CASSLSGHHGETQYF.

The chain links TRBV7-2 to TRBJ2-6; tentatively, D is TRBD1 (6 bases). Per the germline V gene, CDR1 is SGHTA and CDR2 is FQGNSA. V shed 1 base and J shed 7 bases, with 20 bases lying between them. The CDR3 is 18 amino acids. The CDR3 loop is CASSLVYLGRGTANVLTF. CDR3 sequence (DNA): TGTGCCAGCAGCTTAGTCTACCTGGGCAGGGGAACCGCCAACGTCCTGACTTTC.

The J gene is TRBJ1-1, the V gene TRBV12-3 or TRBV12-4; TRBD1 matches 7 bases. Unmatched junction bases numbered 4, after V lost 6 bases and J lost 0 bases. This CDR3 comprises 14 residues. CDR3 nucleotides: TGTGCCAGCAGAGAGGGACAGCTGAACACTGAAGCTTTCTTT. Translated: CASREGQLNTEAFF.

The chain employs TRBV5-1 and TRBJ1-1; D is undetermined. Germline lookup yields CDR1 SGHRS and CDR2 YFSETQ. Trimming left V 0 bases short and J 4 bases short, with 16 bases between. The CDR3 is 16 amino acids. CDR3 loop: CASSLGPSGMATEAFF. CDR3 DNA: TGCGCCAGCAGCTTGGGCCCCTCAGGCATGGCCACTGAAGCTTTCTTT.

The chain recombines TRBV7-3 with TRBJ2-3, with D tentatively TRBD2 (5 bases). V dropped 2 bases and J dropped 4 bases, with 13 bases sitting between them. Germline CDR1 and CDR2: SGHTA and FQGTGA. The CDR3 is 15 residues long. CDR3 DNA sequence: TGTGCCAGCAGCTTATATGTTAGCGCAGCAGATACGCAGTATTTT. Amino acid sequence: CASSLYVSAADTQYF.

A few counts support this clonotype. J is TRBJ1-2 and V is TRBV5-1; the D gene is possibly TRBD1 (5 bases). Per the germline V gene, CDR1 is SGHRS and CDR2 is YFSETQ. V lost 4 bases and J lost 7, with 14 bases in between. The CDR3 length is 13 residues. In DNA, the CDR3 is TGCGCCAGCAGCCCAAATCCGGGGGTTGGCTACACCTTC. Its translation: CASSPNPGVGYTF.

The DNA for the CDR3 is TGTGCCAGCAGCCCATCTAGCGGGCCGAACTCCTACGAGCAGTACTTC. Translation: CASSPSSGPNSYEQYF. The genes are TRBV7-6 and TRBJ2-7, with TRBD2 matching 8 bases. The germline V gene has CDR1 SGHVS and CDR2 FNYEAQ. Trimming cost V 5 bases and J 0 bases; bases outside gene matches: 9. The CDR3 has 16 amino acids.

This clonotype has at least ten counts. V gene TRBV7-2 combines with J gene TRBJ2-2, with 12 bases that match TRBD2. The CDR3 is 18 amino acids. V shed 5 bases and J 5 bases; nucleotides not matched to a gene: 12. The germline V gene has CDR1 SGHTA and CDR2 FQGNSA. The CDR3: CASSTFRRLAGETGELFF. The CDR3 nucleotides are TGTGCCAGCAGCACTTTTAGGAGACTAGCGGGAGAGACCGGGGAGCTGTTTTTT.

This chain joins TRBV12-3 or TRBV12-4 and TRBJ2-2, with 11 bases matching TRBD2. The CDR3 length is 16 residues. Trimming removed 8 bases from V and 6 bases from J; junction bases left unmatched: 11. CDR3 region: CASHGILAGDPGELFF. CDR3 DNA: TGTGCCAGCCATGGGATACTAGCGGGAGATCCCGGGGAGCTGTTTTTT.

This clonotype was counted a few times. This chain connects TRBV20-1 to TRBJ2-2; no reliable D call. V gave up 4 bases and J gave up 0 bases, with 9 bases separating them. CDR1 and CDR2 from the germline V gene are DFQATT and SNEGSKA (reference sequence). The CDR3 extends over 14 amino acids. CDR3 protein: CSATKAPNTGELFF. The CDR3, as DNA: TGCAGTGCTACCAAGGCCCCGAACACCGGGGAGCTGTTTTTT.

In its sample, this clonotype was seen many times. The V and J genes are TRBV10-3 and TRBJ1-1; tentative D call: TRBD1 (5 bases). The CDR3 consists of 13 residues. Germline V gene sequence: CDR1 ENHRY, CDR2 SYGVKD. CDR3 nucleotide sequence: TGTTCTACCCGGGTCCCTGGGGGCACTGAAGCTTTCTTT. Protein sequence: CSTRVPGGTEAFF.

This clonotype was recorded at least ten times. The V call is TRBV5-6, the J call TRBJ1-1; D not resolved. The CDR3 totals 13 residues. The V gene lost 3 bases and the J gene lost 1 base, with 7 bases spanning the gap. CDR1 is SGHDT, CDR2 YYEEEE, per germline. The CDR3 DNA reads as TGTGCCAGCAGCTATCCACCGAACACTGAAGCTTTCTTT. It translates to CASSYPPNTEAFF.